Detailed here is one T cell receptor (beta chain). This sample was taken from a study of blood T cell repertoires in COVID-19. Study details: There were acute and convalescent COVID-19 samples, and they came from the United States, Italy and Spain. The cDNA or gDNA used as material had been derived from T cells, B-cell-depleted T cells, or PBMCs.

Per the original methods: Amplification of reference gene primers was used by the study to estimate nucleated cell counts. Sequencing was performed with immunoSEQ multiplex PCR; in TCRdb, only in-frame clones are kept and a portion is missing. That table gives V, J and clone size, and the DNA gave D and trimming. The table has about 110,000 clones, around three quarters seen once; the top ten hold 6.5% to 8.5%. Sequencing input: peripheral blood. The TCR sequence derives from a woman in her sixties with acute or convalescent COVID-19.

CDR3 region: CASSQPRDRGYGYTF. The CDR3 DNA is TGTGCCAGCAGCCAGCCCCGGGACAGGGGTTATGGCTACACCTTC. V usage is TRBV3-1 (or the pseudogene TRBV3-2) and J usage is TRBJ1-2; TRBD1 matches at 10 bases. This CDR3 region has 15 residues. The ends lost 3 bases at V and 5 bases at J; junction bases unmatched: 6. The germline V gene encodes CDR1 LGHDT and CDR2 YNNKEL (reference sequence).